The clone carrying this TCR beta chain has just a few counts. Its antigen is unknown. Clones were sequenced by immunoSEQ multiplex PCR, and TCRdb holds only the in-frame ones, with some missing. Here the sample spans roughly 590,000 clones, roughly 95% being singletons. The data are from a study of shared clonotypes between healthy human individuals. Overall study context: The composition of the donors was two women and a few men aged 18 to 49. CD8 memory received one plate per donor, CD8 naive two, CD4 memory three and CD4 naive three.

The CDR3 is 14 residues long. J was trimmed by 8 bases and V by 5 bases; bases with no gene match: 7. Germline V gives CDR1 SGHDN, CDR2 FVKESK. Study observations and caveats: The generation probabilities recorded for non-shared clonotypes fell below those of clonotypes shared by all four donors.

As defined, naive CD8 cells were CD45RO-negative and positively selected for CCR7, with terminally differentiated effector memory CD45RA+ cells excluded. Donors were healthy HIV-negative adults without recently reported acute infections or vaccinations. The genes are TRBV14 and TRBJ1-1, with TRBD1 identical over 11 bases. Sequencing input: naive CD8+ T cells sorted from blood. The TCR comes from a woman under 40 in good health. CDR3: CASSKDRGQGEAFF. CDR3 nucleotides: TGTGCCAGCAGCAAGGACAGGGGGCAAGGGGAAGCTTTCTTT.